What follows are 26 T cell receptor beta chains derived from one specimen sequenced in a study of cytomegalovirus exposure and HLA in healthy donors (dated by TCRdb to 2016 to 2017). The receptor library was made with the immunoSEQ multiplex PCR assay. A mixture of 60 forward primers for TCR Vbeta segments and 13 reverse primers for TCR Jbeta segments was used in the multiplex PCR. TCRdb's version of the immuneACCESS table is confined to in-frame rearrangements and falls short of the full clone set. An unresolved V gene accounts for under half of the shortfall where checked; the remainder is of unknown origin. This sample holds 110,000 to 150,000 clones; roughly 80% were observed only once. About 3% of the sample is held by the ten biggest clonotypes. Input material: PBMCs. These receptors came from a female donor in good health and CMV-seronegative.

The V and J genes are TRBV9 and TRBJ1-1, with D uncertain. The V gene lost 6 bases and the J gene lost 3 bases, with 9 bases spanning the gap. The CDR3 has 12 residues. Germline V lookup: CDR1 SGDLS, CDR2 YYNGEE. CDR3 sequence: CASKAVDTEAFF. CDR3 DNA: TGTGCCAGCAAAGCCGTAGACACTGAAGCTTTCTTT.

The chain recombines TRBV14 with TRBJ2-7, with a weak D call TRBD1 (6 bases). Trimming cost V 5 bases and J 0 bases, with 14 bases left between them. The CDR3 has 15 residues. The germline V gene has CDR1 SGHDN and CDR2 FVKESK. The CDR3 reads CASSFRGPSSYEQYF. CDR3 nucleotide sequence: TGTGCCAGCAGCTTCAGGGGCCCTAGCTCCTACGAGCAGTACTTC.

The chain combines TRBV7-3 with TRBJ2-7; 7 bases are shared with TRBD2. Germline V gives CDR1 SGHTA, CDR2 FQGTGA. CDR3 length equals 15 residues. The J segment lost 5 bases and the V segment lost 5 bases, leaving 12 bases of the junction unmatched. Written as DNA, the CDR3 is TGTGCCAGCAGCCTCGGGAGCGGGGTTTCCCACGAGCAGTACTTC. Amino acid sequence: CASSLGSGVSHEQYF.

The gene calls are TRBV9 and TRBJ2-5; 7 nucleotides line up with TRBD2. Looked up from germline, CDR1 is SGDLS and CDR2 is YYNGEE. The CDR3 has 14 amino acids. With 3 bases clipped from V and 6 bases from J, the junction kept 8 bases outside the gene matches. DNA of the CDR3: TGTGCCAGCAGCGGCGGGACTACTGCACAGACCCAGTACTTC. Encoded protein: CASSGGTTAQTQYF.

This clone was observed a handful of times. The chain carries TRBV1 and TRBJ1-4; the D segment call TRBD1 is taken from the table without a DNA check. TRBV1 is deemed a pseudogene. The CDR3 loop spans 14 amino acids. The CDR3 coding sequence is TGCACCAGCAGTCGCTTCAGGGGAGACGAAAAACTGTTTTTT. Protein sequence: CTSSRFRGDEKLFF.

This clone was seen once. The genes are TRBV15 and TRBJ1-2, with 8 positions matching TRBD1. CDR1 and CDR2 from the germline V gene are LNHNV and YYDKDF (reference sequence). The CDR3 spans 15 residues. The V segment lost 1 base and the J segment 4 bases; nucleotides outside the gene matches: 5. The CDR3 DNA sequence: TGTGCCACCAGCAGAGGGAGTCAGGGGGCCTATGGCTACACCTTC. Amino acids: CATSRGSQGAYGYTF.

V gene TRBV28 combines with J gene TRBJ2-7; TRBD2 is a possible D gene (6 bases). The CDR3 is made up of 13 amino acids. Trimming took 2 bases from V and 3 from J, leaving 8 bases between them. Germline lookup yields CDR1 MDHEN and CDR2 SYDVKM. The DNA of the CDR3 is TGTGCCAGCAGTTTACTCGGGGGCTACGAGCAGTACTTC. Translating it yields CASSLLGGYEQYF.

The CDR3 spells CASSDRLGAGYEQYF. CDR3 in DNA: TGTGCCAGCAGCGATCGATTGGGGGCGGGTTACGAGCAGTACTTC. The chain is built from TRBV9 and TRBJ2-5; D is possibly TRBD1 (6 bases). Gene TRBJ2-7 matches the end of the DNA better, so the J call may be wrong. Germline-derived CDR1 and CDR2 are SGDLS and YYNGEE. There are 15 residues in the CDR3.

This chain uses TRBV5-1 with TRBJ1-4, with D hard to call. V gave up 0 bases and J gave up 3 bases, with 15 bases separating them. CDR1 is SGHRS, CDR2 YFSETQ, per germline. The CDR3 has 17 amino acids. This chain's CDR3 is CASSLATPVNANEKLFF. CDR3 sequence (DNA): TGCGCCAGCAGCTTGGCGACTCCCGTAAATGCTAATGAAAAACTGTTTTTT.

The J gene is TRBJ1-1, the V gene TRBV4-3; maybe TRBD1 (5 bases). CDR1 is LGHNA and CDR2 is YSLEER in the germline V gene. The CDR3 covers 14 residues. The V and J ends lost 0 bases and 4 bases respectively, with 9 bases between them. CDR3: CASSQELGVTEAFF. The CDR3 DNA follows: TGCGCCAGCAGCCAAGAATTAGGGGTCACTGAAGCTTTCTTT.

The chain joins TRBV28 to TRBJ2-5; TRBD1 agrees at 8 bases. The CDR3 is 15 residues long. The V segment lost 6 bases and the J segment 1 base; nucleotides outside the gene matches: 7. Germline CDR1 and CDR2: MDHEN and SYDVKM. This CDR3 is CASSPDRATQETQYF. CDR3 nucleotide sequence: TGTGCCAGCAGCCCGGACAGGGCCACCCAAGAGACCCAGTACTTC.

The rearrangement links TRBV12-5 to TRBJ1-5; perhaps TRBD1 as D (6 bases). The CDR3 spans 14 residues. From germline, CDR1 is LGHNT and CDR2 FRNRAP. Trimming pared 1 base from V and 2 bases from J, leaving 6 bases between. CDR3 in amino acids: CASGLGQGNQPQHF. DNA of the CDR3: TGTGCTAGTGGTTTGGGACAGGGCAATCAGCCCCAGCATTTT.

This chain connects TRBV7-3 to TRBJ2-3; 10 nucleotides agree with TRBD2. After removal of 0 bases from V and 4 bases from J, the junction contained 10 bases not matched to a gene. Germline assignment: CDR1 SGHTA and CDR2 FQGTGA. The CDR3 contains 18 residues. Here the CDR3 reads CASSLTAVQRGGPDTQYF. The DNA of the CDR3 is TGTGCCAGCAGCTTAACGGCCGTACAGCGGGGGGGCCCAGATACGCAGTATTTT.

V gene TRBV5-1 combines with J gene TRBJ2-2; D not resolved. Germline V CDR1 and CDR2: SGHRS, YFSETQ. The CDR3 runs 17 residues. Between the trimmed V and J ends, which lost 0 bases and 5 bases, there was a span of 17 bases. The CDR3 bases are TGCGCCAGCAGCTTGGTAACACTGACAACCGAGACCGGGGAGCTGTTTTTT. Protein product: CASSLVTLTTETGELFF. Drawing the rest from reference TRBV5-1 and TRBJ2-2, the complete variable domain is KAGVTQTPRYLIKTRGQQVTLSCSPISGHRSVSWYQQTPGQGLQFLFEYFSETQRNKGNFPGRFSGRQFSNSRSEMNVSTLELGDSALYLCASSLVTLTTETGELFFGEGSRLTVL.

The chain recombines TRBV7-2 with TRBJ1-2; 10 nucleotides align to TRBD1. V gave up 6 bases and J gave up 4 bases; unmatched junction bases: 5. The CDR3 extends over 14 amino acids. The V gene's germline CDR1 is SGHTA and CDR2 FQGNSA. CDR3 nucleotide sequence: TGTGCCAGCAGTTTGGACAGGGGGGGCTATGGCTACACCTTC. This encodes CASSLDRGGYGYTF. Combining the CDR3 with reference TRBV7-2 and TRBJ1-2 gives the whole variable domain GAGVSQSPSNKVTEKGKDVELRCDPISGHTALYWYRQSLGQGLEFLIYFQGNSAPDKSGLPSDRFSAERTGGSVSTLTIQRTQQEDSAVYLCASSLDRGGYGYTFGSGTRLTVV.

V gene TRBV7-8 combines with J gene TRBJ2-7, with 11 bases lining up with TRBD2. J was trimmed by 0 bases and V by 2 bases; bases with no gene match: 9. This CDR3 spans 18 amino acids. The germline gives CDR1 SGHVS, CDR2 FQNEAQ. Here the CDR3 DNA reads TGTGCCAGCAGCTTAAGGGGACTAGCGGCTCTGAGCTCCTACGAGCAGTACTTC. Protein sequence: CASSLRGLAALSSYEQYF.

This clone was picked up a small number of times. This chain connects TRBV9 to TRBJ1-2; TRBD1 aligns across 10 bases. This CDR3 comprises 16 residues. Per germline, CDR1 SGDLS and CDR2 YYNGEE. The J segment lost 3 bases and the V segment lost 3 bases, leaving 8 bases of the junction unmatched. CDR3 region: CASSANPGQGHYGYTF. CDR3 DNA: TGTGCCAGCAGCGCCAATCCGGGACAGGGGCACTATGGCTACACCTTC.

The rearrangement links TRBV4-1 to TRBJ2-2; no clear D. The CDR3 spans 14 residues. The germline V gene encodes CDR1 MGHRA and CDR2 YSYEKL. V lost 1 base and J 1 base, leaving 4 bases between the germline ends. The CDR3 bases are TGCGCCAGCAGCCAAGGACAGAACACCGGGGAGCTGTTTTTT. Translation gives CASSQGQNTGELFF.

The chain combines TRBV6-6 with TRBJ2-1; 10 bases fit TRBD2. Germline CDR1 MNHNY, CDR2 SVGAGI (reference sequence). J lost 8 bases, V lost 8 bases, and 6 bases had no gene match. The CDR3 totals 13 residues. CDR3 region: CASGLAGDHEQFF. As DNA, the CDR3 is TGTGCCAGCGGTCTAGCGGGAGATCATGAGCAGTTCTTC.

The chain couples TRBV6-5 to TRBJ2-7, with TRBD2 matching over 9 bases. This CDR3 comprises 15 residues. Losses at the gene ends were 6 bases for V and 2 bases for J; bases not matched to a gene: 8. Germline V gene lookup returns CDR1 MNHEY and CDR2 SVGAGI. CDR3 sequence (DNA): TGTGCCAGCAGGAGGAGCGGGAGGTCGACCTACGAGCAGTACTTC. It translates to CASRRSGRSTYEQYF.

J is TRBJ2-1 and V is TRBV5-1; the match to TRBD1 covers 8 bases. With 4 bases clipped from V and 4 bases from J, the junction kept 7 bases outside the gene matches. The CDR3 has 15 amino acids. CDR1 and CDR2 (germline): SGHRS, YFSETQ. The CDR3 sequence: CASSLGTGQYNEQFF. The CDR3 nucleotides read TGCGCCAGCAGCCTGGGGACAGGCCAATACAATGAGCAGTTCTTC.

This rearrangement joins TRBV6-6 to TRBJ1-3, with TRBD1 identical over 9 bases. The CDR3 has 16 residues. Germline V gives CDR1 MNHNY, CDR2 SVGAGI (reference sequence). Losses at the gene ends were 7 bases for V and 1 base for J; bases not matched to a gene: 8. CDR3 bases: TGTGCCAGCACCCCGGACAGGGGTTGGTCTGGAAACACCATATATTTT. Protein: CASTPDRGWSGNTIYF.

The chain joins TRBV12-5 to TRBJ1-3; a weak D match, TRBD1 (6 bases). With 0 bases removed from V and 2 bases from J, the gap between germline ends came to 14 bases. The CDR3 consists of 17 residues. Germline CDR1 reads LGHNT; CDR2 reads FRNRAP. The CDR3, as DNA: TGTGCTAGTGGTTTGGTCCTCCGGGACAATCCTGGAAACACCATATATTTT. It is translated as CASGLVLRDNPGNTIYF.

The CDR3 sequence is CASSLGDRDQETQYF. The CDR3 DNA reads as TGTGCCAGCAGCTTAGGGGACAGGGATCAAGAGACCCAGTACTTC. The rearrangement links TRBV7-9 to TRBJ2-5, with TRBD1 matching 9 bases. Germline CDR1 and CDR2: SEHNR and FQNEAQ (reference sequence). The CDR3 totals 15 residues. After removal of 1 base from V and 2 bases from J, the junction contained 2 bases not matched to a gene. The full variable domain, with the rest looked up from reference TRBV7-9 and TRBJ2-5, is DTGVSQNPRHKITKRGQNVTFRCDPISEHNRLYWYRQTLGQGPEFLTYFQNEAQLEKSRLLSDRFSAERPKGSFSTLEIQRTEQGDSAMYLCASSLGDRDQETQYFGPGTRLLVL.

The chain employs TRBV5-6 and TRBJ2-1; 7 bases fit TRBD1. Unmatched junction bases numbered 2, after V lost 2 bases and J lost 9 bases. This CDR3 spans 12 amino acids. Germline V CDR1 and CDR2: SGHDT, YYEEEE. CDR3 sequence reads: CASSFSGGEQFF. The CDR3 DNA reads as TGTGCCAGCAGCTTTTCAGGGGGTGAGCAGTTCTTC.

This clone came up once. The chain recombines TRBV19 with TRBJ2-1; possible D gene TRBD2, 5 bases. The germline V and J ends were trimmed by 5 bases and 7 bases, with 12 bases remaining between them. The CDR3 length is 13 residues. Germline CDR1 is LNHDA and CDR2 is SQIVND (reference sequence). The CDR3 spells CASSPGLVNEQFF. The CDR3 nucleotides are TGTGCCAGTAGTCCTGGACTGGTGAATGAGCAGTTCTTC.